A single sample gave rise to the 30 T cell receptor beta chains below, sequenced in a study of control samples from healthy donors and cancer patients. Sequencing was performed with immunoSEQ multiplex PCR; in TCRdb, only in-frame clones are kept and a portion is missing. The sample has under 200,000 clones; about 94% are singletons. Sequenced material: PBMCs. The receptors derive from a man between 60 and 75 years old with colorectal cancer.

This clone was recorded only once. The chain is built from TRBV10-3 and TRBJ1-2, with TRBD1 matching over 12 bases. The length of the CDR3 is 18 residues. Germline values: CDR1 ENHRY, CDR2 SYGVKD. With 7 bases clipped from V and 1 base from J, the junction kept 13 bases outside the gene matches. In nucleotides, the CDR3 is TGTGCCATCACCCGAGAGGGGACAGGGGGCTCGAGTAACTATGGCTACACCTTC. As protein: CAITREGTGGSSNYGYTF.

This sequence joins TRBV14 and TRBJ1-5; D is uncertain. CDR1 is SGHDN and CDR2 is FVKESK in the germline V gene. CDR3 length: 12 amino acids. The V gene lost 6 bases and the J gene lost 4 bases, with 7 bases spanning the gap. In DNA form, the CDR3 reads TGTGCCAGCAGTCGGGGAAATCAGCCCCAGCATTTT. Protein: CASSRGNQPQHF.

The V gene is TRBV27, the J gene TRBJ1-2, with a weak D call TRBD1 (5 bases). V lost 5 bases and J lost 3, with 10 bases in between. Germline V CDR1 and CDR2: MNHEY, SMNVEV (reference sequence). The CDR3 sequence is 13 residues long. In DNA form, the CDR3 reads TGTGCCAGCAGTCCCACAGGCTACTATGGCTACACCTTC. The encoded protein is CASSPTGYYGYTF.

The chain links TRBV18 to TRBJ2-5, with 7 bases aligning to TRBD1. V shed 4 bases, J shed 6 bases, and the junction held 11 bases outside the gene matches. The CDR3 length is 15 residues. Germline V CDR1 and CDR2: KGHSH, LQKENI. The DNA for the CDR3 is TGTGCCAGCTCACGACCGGGACAGAACTCGAAGACCCAGTACTTC. Translating gives CASSRPGQNSKTQYF.

The chain has TRBV27 and TRBJ2-1; TRBD2 matches at 11 bases. Per germline, CDR1 MNHEY and CDR2 SMNVEV (reference sequence). V shed 2 bases, J shed 1 base, and the junction held 7 bases outside the gene matches. CDR3 length: 18 residues. The CDR3 sequence is CASSLGLAGGSSYNEQFF. CDR3 nucleotides: TGTGCCAGCAGTTTAGGCCTAGCGGGGGGAAGTTCCTACAATGAGCAGTTCTTC.

V gene TRBV2 combines with J gene TRBJ2-3; D gene uncertain. The CDR3 covers 15 residues. The V end lost 4 bases, the J end lost 2 bases, and 13 bases lay between the germline ends. From germline, CDR1 is SNHLY and CDR2 FYNNEI. CDR3 DNA sequence: TGTGCCAGCAGTGTGGGTAGGGTAGCCACAGATACGCAGTATTTT. Translating gives CASSVGRVATDTQYF. The variable domain in full, with the rest retrieved from reference TRBV2 and TRBJ2-3, is EPEVTQTPSHQVTQMGQEVILRCVPISNHLYFYWYRQILGQKVEFLVSFYNNEISEKSEIFDDQFSVERPDGSNFTLKIRSTKLEDSAMYFCASSVGRVATDTQYFGPGTRLTVL.

V and J are TRBV7-9 and TRBJ1-2; D is possibly TRBD1 (5 bases). The CDR3 runs to 11 residues. Germline lookup yields CDR1 SEHNR and CDR2 FQNEAQ (reference sequence). V was shortened by 8 bases and J by 2 bases, with 6 bases between the two germline ends. CDR3: CASGGNYGYTF. The CDR3 region has the DNA TGTGCCAGCGGGGGGAACTATGGCTACACCTTC.

The chain joins TRBV3-1 (or the pseudogene TRBV3-2) to TRBJ2-3, with a weak D call TRBD2 (6 bases). This CDR3 is built from 15 residues. V was trimmed by 4 bases and J by 1 base, leaving 12 bases between them. Germline values: CDR1 LGHDT, CDR2 YNNKEL (reference sequence). Here the CDR3 DNA reads TGTGCCAGCAGCCTCGGGGGAAGTGGCACAGATACGCAGTATTTT. Encoded protein: CASSLGGSGTDTQYF.

Written as DNA, the CDR3 is TGTGCCTGGAGTCCTCCGACTCACTTGATGGCCCAGCATTTT. This translates into CAWSPPTHLMAQHF. The gene calls are TRBV30 and TRBJ1-5; unclear D gene. Trimming took off 2 bases at V and 11 bases at J, with 19 bases between the two ends. The CDR3 is made up of 14 amino acids. Germline lookup yields CDR1 GTSNPN and CDR2 SVGIG (reference sequence).

The chain joins TRBV7-9 to TRBJ1-1, with 8 nucleotides matching TRBD1. J was trimmed by 11 bases and V by 5 bases; bases with no gene match: 13. CDR3 length: 14 residues. Germline assignment: CDR1 SEHNR and CDR2 FQNEAQ (reference sequence). CDR3 DNA: TGTGCCAGCAGCCTGGACAGGGAAGGCTCAAGGGCTTTCTTT. The encoded protein is CASSLDREGSRAFF.

This clone has a single count. The V and J genes are TRBV23-1 and TRBJ1-5; TRBD1 is a possible D gene (6 bases). TRBV23-1 is recorded as an ORF, its role being uncertain. Trimming left V 10 bases short and J 0 bases short, with 16 bases between. The CDR3 sequence is 15 residues long. The CDR3 DNA follows: TGCGCCAACCCCCACAGGGCTTATAGCAATCAGCCCCAGCATTTT. Amino acids: CANPHRAYSNQPQHF.

This clone was picked up a small number of times. This chain's CDR3 is CASLGGNQPQHF. CDR3 DNA sequence: TGTGCCAGCCTTGGGGGGAATCAGCCCCAGCATTTT. V gene TRBV6-5 combines with J gene TRBJ1-5; TRBD1 might be the D (5 bases). The CDR3 sequence is 12 residues long. V was cut by 8 bases and J by 4 bases, with 9 bases left in between. Germline loops: CDR1 MNHEY, CDR2 SVGAGI.

The gene calls are TRBV27 and TRBJ2-1; TRBD2 might be the D (5 bases). Germline CDR1 reads MNHEY; CDR2 reads SMNVEV (reference sequence). The CDR3 is made up of 15 amino acids. The ends were cut back, 5 bases at V and 6 bases at J, with 17 bases in the middle. This CDR3 reads CASSMRGLNLNEQFF. CDR3 nucleotide sequence: TGTGCCAGCAGTATGAGAGGACTCAACCTCAATGAGCAGTTCTTC.

This clone was observed once. This chain joins TRBV18 and TRBJ2-5; TRBD1 matches at 11 bases. The V gene end was trimmed by 3 bases and the J gene end by 1 base; junction bases not matched to a gene: 1. The CDR3 is made up of 15 amino acids. Germline lookup yields CDR1 KGHSH and CDR2 LQKENI. CDR3 in amino acids: CASSPGTGGQETQYF. CDR3 DNA sequence: TGTGCCAGCTCACCCGGGACAGGGGGCCAAGAGACCCAGTACTTC.

The chain couples TRBV2 to TRBJ2-5; 9 bases map to TRBD2. CDR3 length: 15 residues. Germline trimming cut 8 bases from V and 1 base from J; bases unmatched to any gene: 8. Germline CDR1 and CDR2: SNHLY and FYNNEI. CDR3 coding DNA: TGTGCCAGCCGGCTAGGACTAGCGAGCCAAGAGACCCAGTACTTC. Translation: CASRLGLASQETQYF.

V usage is TRBV19 and J usage is TRBJ2-3; D uncertain. This CDR3 is built from 14 residues. Trimming left V 7 bases short and J 0 bases short, with 11 bases between. Germline V CDR1 and CDR2: LNHDA, SQIVND (reference sequence). The CDR3 DNA reads TGTGCCAGTAAGCAGAGGTTCAGCACAGATACGCAGTATTTT. Translating it yields CASKQRFSTDTQYF.

V and J are TRBV3-1 (or the pseudogene TRBV3-2) and TRBJ1-2; weak D call: TRBD1 (6 bases). Trimming took off 1 base at V and 1 base at J, with 10 bases between the two ends. The CDR3 length is 15 residues. Germline V lookup: CDR1 LGHDT, CDR2 YNNKEL (reference sequence). CDR3 loop: CASSQGRGYNYGYTF. In DNA, the CDR3 is TGTGCCAGCAGCCAAGGCAGGGGATATAACTATGGCTACACCTTC.

The genes are TRBV7-9 and TRBJ2-3; no clear D. Germline V gene lookup returns CDR1 SEHNR and CDR2 FQNEAQ (reference sequence). This CDR3 has 13 amino acids. The V gene lost 6 bases and the J gene lost 2 bases, with 9 bases spanning the gap. CDR3 residues: CASSFGTTDTQYF. In DNA form, the CDR3 reads TGTGCCAGCAGTTTCGGCACCACAGATACGCAGTATTTT.

The V call is TRBV10-3, the J call TRBJ1-1; D gene ambiguous. The germline V gene encodes CDR1 ENHRY and CDR2 SYGVKD. Trimming took 4 bases from V and 5 from J, leaving 14 bases between them. CDR3 length: 14 residues. CDR3: CAISGVNTKTEAFF. The CDR3, as DNA: TGTGCCATCAGTGGGGTTAATACGAAAACTGAAGCTTTCTTT.

CDR3 sequence reads: CASSPGGIAGGTDTQYF. DNA of the CDR3: TGTGCCAGCAGCCCAGGGGGAATAGCGGGGGGTACAGATACGCAGTATTTT. The gene calls are TRBV3-1 (or the pseudogene TRBV3-2) and TRBJ2-3; 10 bases are a match to TRBD2. V was pared by 4 bases and J by 3 bases, with 10 bases of the junction left unmatched. The CDR3 consists of 17 residues. Germline V gene data show CDR1 as LGHDT and CDR2 as YNNKEL (reference sequence).

The chain employs TRBV6-5 and TRBJ1-2; D uncertain. This CDR3 has 12 amino acids. From germline, CDR1 is MNHEY and CDR2 SVGAGI. Trimming cost V 7 bases and J 2 bases, with 8 bases left between them. CDR3 in amino acids: CASTGLNYGYTF. CDR3 DNA: TGTGCCAGCACCGGACTGAACTATGGCTACACCTTC.

The chain is built from TRBV9 and TRBJ1-2; 8 bases agree with TRBD1. Germline V lookup: CDR1 SGDLS, CDR2 YYNGEE. CDR3 length equals 15 residues. J gave up 2 bases and V 0 bases, and 3 bases lay outside the gene matches. As DNA, the CDR3 is TGTGCCAGCAGCGTAGCGACAGGGGTGAACTATGGCTACACCTTC. It translates to CASSVATGVNYGYTF. The complete variable domain, with remaining parts taken from reference TRBV9 and TRBJ1-2, reads DSGVTQTPKHLITATGQRVTLRCSPRSGDLSVYWYQQSLDQGLQFLIQYYNGEERAKGNILERFSAQQFPDLHSELNLSSLELGDSALYFCASSVATGVNYGYTFGSGTRLTVV.

The J gene is TRBJ1-1, the V gene TRBV10-3; TRBD1 might be the D (5 bases). The germline CDR1 and CDR2 sequences are ENHRY and SYGVKD. The germline V and J ends were trimmed by 2 bases and 8 bases, with 12 bases remaining between them. This CDR3 comprises 13 residues. This chain's CDR3 is CAISEGTRAEAFF. CDR3 in DNA: TGTGCCATCAGTGAGGGGACCAGGGCGGAAGCTTTCTTT.

The genes are TRBV27 and TRBJ2-3, with 11 bases identical to TRBD2. J gave up 5 bases and V 4 bases, and 5 bases lay outside the gene matches. In germline, CDR1 is MNHEY, CDR2 SMNVEV (reference sequence). The CDR3 has 15 residues. The CDR3 loop is CASSSLAGAKDTQYF. For the CDR3, the DNA is TGTGCCAGCAGTTCACTAGCGGGGGCCAAAGATACGCAGTATTTT.

J is TRBJ2-5 and V is TRBV11-2, with a possible D match to TRBD2 (7 bases). The V end was cut by 4 bases, the J end by 5 bases, with 14 bases between. This CDR3 is built from 14 residues. Germline values: CDR1 SGHAT, CDR2 FQNNGV. In DNA, the CDR3 is TGTGCCAGCAGCTCCGGACTAGACAGGGAGACCCAGTACTTC. It translates to CASSSGLDRETQYF.

This clone occurred once. Relative to the germline gene, one junction end is altered; a read error may explain this. The rearrangement links TRBV7-9 to TRBJ1-2; no clear D gene. CDR3 length equals 16 residues. In germline, CDR1 is SEHNR, CDR2 FQNEAQ (reference sequence). CDR3 DNA: TGTGCCAGCAGCCTAGCAGGAGACAAAGCTAACTATGGCTACACCTTC. This gives the protein CASSLAGDKANYGYTF.

This rearrangement joins TRBV19 to TRBJ1-1; no firm D call. Germline lookup yields CDR1 LNHDA and CDR2 SQIVND (reference sequence). Trimming stripped 3 bases from V and 5 bases from J, with 10 bases between. This CDR3 comprises 13 residues. The CDR3 bases are TGTGCCAGTAGTATCCCAGACCGAACTGAAGCTTTCTTT. Translated: CASSIPDRTEAFF.

The chain uses TRBV3-1 (or the pseudogene TRBV3-2) and TRBJ1-5; a weak D match, TRBD1 (5 bases). V lost 3 bases, J lost 9 bases, and 12 bases lay in between. Looked up from germline, CDR1 is LGHDT and CDR2 is YNNKEL (reference sequence). The CDR3 loop spans 13 amino acids. The CDR3 nucleotides read TGTGCCAGCAGCCAGGGGGGTCCCCGGCCCCAGCATTTT. Encoded protein: CASSQGGPRPQHF.

This sequence joins TRBV3-1 (or the pseudogene TRBV3-2) and TRBJ1-3; D is possibly TRBD1 (6 bases). Trimming shortened V by 4 bases and J by 1 base, and 17 bases separated the two germline ends. The CDR3 is 17 amino acids. Germline V gene lookup returns CDR1 LGHDT and CDR2 YNNKEL (reference sequence). This CDR3 is CASSPYQGLQSGNTIYF. The CDR3 nucleotides read TGTGCCAGCAGCCCGTATCAGGGGCTACAGTCTGGAAACACCATATATTTT.

This clone was seen a single time. Other DNA sequences in the same sample also yield this CDR3. The genes are TRBV6-5 and TRBJ1-2; TRBD1 agrees at 8 bases. Germline lookup yields CDR1 MNHEY and CDR2 SVGAGI. The CDR3 has 13 residues. V shed 5 bases and J 2 bases; nucleotides not matched to a gene: 1. CDR3 bases: TGTGCCAGCAGTCGGACAGGGAACTATGGCTACACCTTC. Protein: CASSRTGNYGYTF.